This T cell receptor beta chain was documented in a study of monozygotic twins with inflammatory bowel disease. Note on this clonotype: Its specificity is not known.

No sorting of T cells preceded isolation of total RNA from whole blood. CDR3 length: 13 amino acids. Germline V gives CDR1 MRHNA, CDR2 SNTAGT. Study results and caveats: It was observed that concordant and discordant twins did not differ in repertoire similarity, possibly given limited power. Versus healthy twins, IBD patients showed fewer clonotypes shared with others, especially with disease activity.

Added by template switching were UMIs that each held a 6-nucleotide sample barcode. TCRdb re-called the 5' RACE reads; every CDR3 protein appears as one record, without DNA. This sample's table has approximately 330,000 distinct CDR3 sequences. This TCR was sampled from a human donor with ulcerative colitis or Crohn's disease, or a healthy co-twin of an affected twin (not recorded which). Sequencing was done on a sample of blood. The chain joins TRBV6-4 to TRBJ2-2; TCRdb's D gene call, TRBD1, goes unchecked for lack of DNA. The CDR3 here is CASSEGQAGELFF.